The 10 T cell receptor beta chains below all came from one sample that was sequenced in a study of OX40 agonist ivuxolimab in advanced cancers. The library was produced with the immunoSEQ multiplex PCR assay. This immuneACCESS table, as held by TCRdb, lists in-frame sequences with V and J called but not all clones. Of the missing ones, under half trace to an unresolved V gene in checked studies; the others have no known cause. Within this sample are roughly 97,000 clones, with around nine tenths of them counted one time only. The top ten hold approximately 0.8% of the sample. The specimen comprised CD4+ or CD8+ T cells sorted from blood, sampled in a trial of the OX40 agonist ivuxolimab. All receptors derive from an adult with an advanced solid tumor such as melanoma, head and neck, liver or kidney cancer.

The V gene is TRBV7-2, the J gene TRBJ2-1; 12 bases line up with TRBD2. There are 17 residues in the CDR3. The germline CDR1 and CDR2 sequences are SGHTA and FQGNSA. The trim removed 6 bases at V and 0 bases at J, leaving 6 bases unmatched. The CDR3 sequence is CASRGLAGLSSYNEQFF. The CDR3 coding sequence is TGTGCCAGCAGGGGACTAGCGGGCCTTAGCTCCTACAATGAGCAGTTCTTC. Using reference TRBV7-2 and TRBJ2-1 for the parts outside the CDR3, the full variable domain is GAGVSQSPSNKVTEKGKDVELRCDPISGHTALYWYRQSLGQGLEFLIYFQGNSAPDKSGLPSDRFSAERTGGSVSTLTIQRTQQEDSAVYLCASRGLAGLSSYNEQFFGPGTRLTVL.

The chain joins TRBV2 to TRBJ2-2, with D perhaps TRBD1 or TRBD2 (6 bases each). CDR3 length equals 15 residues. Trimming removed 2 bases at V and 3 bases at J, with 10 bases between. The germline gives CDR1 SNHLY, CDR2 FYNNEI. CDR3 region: CASSEIGGHTGELFF. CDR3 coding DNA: TGTGCCAGCAGTGAAATAGGGGGGCACACCGGGGAGCTGTTTTTT.

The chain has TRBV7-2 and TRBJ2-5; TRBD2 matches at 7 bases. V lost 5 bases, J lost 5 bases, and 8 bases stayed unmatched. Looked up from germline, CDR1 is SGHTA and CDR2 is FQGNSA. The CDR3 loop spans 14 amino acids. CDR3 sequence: CASSPGGRRETQYF. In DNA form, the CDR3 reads TGTGCCAGCAGCCCCGGGGGGAGGCGGGAGACCCAGTACTTC.

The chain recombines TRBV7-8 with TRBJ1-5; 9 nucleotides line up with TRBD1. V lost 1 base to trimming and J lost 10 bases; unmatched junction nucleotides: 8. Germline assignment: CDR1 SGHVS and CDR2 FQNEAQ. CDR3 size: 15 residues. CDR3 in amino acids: CASSLGGQGGHPQHF. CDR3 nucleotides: TGTGCCAGCAGCTTAGGGGGACAGGGAGGGCATCCCCAGCATTTT.

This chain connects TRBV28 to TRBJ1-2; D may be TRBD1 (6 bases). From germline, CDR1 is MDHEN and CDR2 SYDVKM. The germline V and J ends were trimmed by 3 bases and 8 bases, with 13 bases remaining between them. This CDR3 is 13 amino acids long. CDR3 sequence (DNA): TGTGCCAGCAGTTTTGGGGGGGCGCTCGGCTACACCTTC. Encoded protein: CASSFGGALGYTF.

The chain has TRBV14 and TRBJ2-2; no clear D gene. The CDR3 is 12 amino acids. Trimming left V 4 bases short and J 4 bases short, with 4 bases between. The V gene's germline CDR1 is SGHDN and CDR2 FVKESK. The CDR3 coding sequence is TGTGCCAGCAGCCCGATCACCGGGGAGCTGTTTTTT. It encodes CASSPITGELFF.

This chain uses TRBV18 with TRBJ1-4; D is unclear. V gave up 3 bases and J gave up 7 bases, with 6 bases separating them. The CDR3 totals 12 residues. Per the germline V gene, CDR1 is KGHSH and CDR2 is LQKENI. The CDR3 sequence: CASSPSPEKLFF. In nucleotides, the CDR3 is TGTGCCAGCTCACCCAGTCCTGAAAAACTGTTTTTT.

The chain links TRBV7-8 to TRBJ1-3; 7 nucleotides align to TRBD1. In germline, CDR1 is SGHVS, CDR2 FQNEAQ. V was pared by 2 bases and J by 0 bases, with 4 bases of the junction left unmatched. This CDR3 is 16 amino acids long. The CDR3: CASSLTGAVSGNTIYF. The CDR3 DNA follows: TGTGCCAGCAGCTTAACAGGGGCAGTCTCTGGAAACACCATATATTTT.

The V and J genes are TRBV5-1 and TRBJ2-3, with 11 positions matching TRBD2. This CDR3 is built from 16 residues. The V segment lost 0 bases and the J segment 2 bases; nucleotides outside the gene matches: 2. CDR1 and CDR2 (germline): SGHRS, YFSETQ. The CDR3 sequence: CASSLVLAGDTDTQYF. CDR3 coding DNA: TGCGCCAGCAGCTTGGTACTAGCGGGAGACACAGATACGCAGTATTTT.

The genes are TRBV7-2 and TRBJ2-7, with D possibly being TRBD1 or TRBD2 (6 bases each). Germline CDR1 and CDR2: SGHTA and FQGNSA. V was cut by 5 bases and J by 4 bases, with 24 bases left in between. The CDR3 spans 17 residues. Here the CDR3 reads CASSLAGGLTLGYEQYF. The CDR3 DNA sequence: TGTGCCAGCAGCCTGGCCGGGGGCCTCACCCTCGGGTACGAGCAGTACTTC.